This TCR beta chain was identified in a study of blood T cell repertoires in COVID-19. For the study at large: COVID-19 samples from acute and convalescent phases originated in the United States, Italy and Spain. PBMCs, B-cell-depleted T cells, or T cells provided the cDNA or gDNA that made up the material.

Source study methods: Reference gene primer amplification in the assay estimated nucleated cell counts. Profiled with immunoSEQ multiplex PCR; TCRdb holds only in-frame clones, not every one. The V and J calls and the clone size are those of that table, but D and trimming were determined from the DNA. The data contain roughly 200,000 clones, 85% to 90% of them singletons. The CDR3 is 12 amino acids. The germline gives CDR1 ENHRY, CDR2 SYGVKD. With 10 bases removed from V and 4 bases from J, the gap between germline ends came to 13 bases. The source of this sequence is a man aged 50-60 years with acute or convalescent COVID-19. The sample was peripheral blood. The chain has TRBV10-3 and TRBJ1-1, with D possibly TRBD1 on 6 matching bases. The CDR3 protein is CATGGQTTEAFF. CDR3 DNA: TGTGCCACCGGCGGACAGACCACTGAAGCTTTCTTT.